These 20 T cell receptor beta chains originate from one sample sequenced in a study of T cells in Graves' hyperthyroidism and ophthalmopathy. Amplification of TCR beta CDR3 regions used RNA as the template. TCR CDR3 regions were first amplified by RT-PCR with HTBI primers. TCRdb re-called the multiplex PCR reads through MiXCR, storing one row per CDR3 protein. Of about 420,000 distinct CDR3 sequences listed, approximately 15% are singletons. The sequenced sample was blood. The origin of the receptors is a woman aged 18 to 35 with Graves' hyperthyroidism.

There are many counts of this clonotype. The chain employs TRBV6-2 or TRBV6-3 and TRBJ1-4; tentative D call: TRBD1 (6 bases). CDR3 length: 15 amino acids. The V gene lost 6 bases and the J gene lost 6 bases, with 17 bases spanning the gap. Germline V gene lookup returns CDR1 MNHEY and CDR2 SVGEGT. This chain's CDR3 is CASRPRTEAYEKLFF. The CDR3 region has the DNA TGTGCCAGCAGGCCTCGGACAGAAGCTTATGAAAAACTGTTTTTT.

This clonotype has ten or more counts. CDR3 protein: CASKGTGASYEQYF. CDR3 in DNA: TGTGCCAGCAAAGGGACAGGGGCGTCCTACGAGCAGTACTTC. The chain joins TRBV6-2 or TRBV6-3 to TRBJ2-7, with 10 bases lining up with TRBD1. The V and J ends lost 7 bases and 1 base, in that order; junction bases with no gene match: 4. This CDR3 spans 14 amino acids. Germline CDR1 and CDR2: MNHEY and SVGEGT.

The CDR3 protein is CASSLSHSYGYTF. The CDR3 bases are TGTGCCAGCAGTTTATCCCACAGCTATGGCTACACCTTC. The chain combines TRBV27 with TRBJ1-2; no definite D call. The CDR3 loop spans 13 amino acids. Germline CDR1 reads MNHEY; CDR2 reads SMNVEV (reference sequence). Trimming took off 0 bases at V and 4 bases at J, with 6 bases between the two ends.

In its sample, this clonotype was seen many times. The J gene is TRBJ1-4, the V gene TRBV9, with TRBD1 as a possible D gene (5 bases). The CDR3 length is 14 residues. With 4 bases removed from V and 5 bases from J, the gap between germline ends came to 12 bases. Germline-derived CDR1 and CDR2 are SGDLS and YYNGEE. DNA of the CDR3: TGTGCCAGCAGCCTCGGGACGGAGAATGAAAAACTGTTTTTT. Residues: CASSLGTENEKLFF.

V gene TRBV30 combines with J gene TRBJ1-1; D remains ambiguous. Germline V lookup: CDR1 GTSNPN, CDR2 SVGIG (reference sequence). V shed 2 bases and J shed 5 bases, with 18 bases lying between them. The CDR3 loop spans 15 amino acids. The CDR3 coding sequence is TGTGCCTGGAGTTTCCCCGGTAGGGCGGGAACTGAAGCTTTCTTT. It specifies CAWSFPGRAGTEAFF. Looking up the rest from reference TRBV30 and TRBJ1-1 gives the full variable domain: SQTIHQWPATLVQPVGSPLSLECTVEGTSNPNLYWYRQAAGRGLQLLFYSVGIGQISSEVPQNLSASRPQDRQFILSSKKLLLSDSGFYLCAWSFPGRAGTEAFFGQGTRLTVV.

This clonotype has a handful of counts. A junction boundary mismatches the germline segment, possibly from a read error. The rearrangement uses TRBV28 and TRBJ1-5; D call uncertain. CDR1 MDHEN and CDR2 SYDVKM come from the germline V gene. The CDR3 runs 15 residues. CDR3 sequence (DNA): TGTGCCAGCAGTTTAGGGGATATCCGCAATCAGCCCCAGCGTTTT. It is translated as CASSLGDIRNQPQRF.

On this clonotype: Given a much more abundant clone one base away, this may be a read error. The chain joins TRBV11-2 to TRBJ2-2; D call uncertain. The CDR3 runs 14 residues. Per the germline V gene, CDR1 is SGHAT and CDR2 is FQNNGV. This CDR3 reads CANSLDMRSGELFF. DNA of the CDR3: TGTGCCAACAGCTTAGATATGAGGTCCGGGGAGCTGTTTTTT.

The V gene is TRBV30, the J gene TRBJ1-2, with D uncertain. The CDR3 has 12 amino acids. The germline V and J ends were trimmed by 5 bases and 4 bases, with 11 bases remaining between them. Germline values: CDR1 GTSNPN, CDR2 SVGIG (reference sequence). This CDR3 is CAWGVLGYGYTF. As DNA, the CDR3 is TGTGCCTGGGGAGTCCTTGGCTATGGCTACACCTTC.

In its sample, this clonotype was seen a few times. The V gene is TRBV20-1, the J gene TRBJ1-1; TRBD1 might be the D (6 bases). CDR1 and CDR2 (germline): DFQATT, SNEGSKA (reference sequence). Trimming cost V 1 base and J 5 bases, with 17 bases left between them. The CDR3 loop spans 15 amino acids. The CDR3 DNA follows: TGCAGTGCTAGAGGGGGGGGGGGGCTGGGAACTGAAGCTTTCTTT. It yields the protein CSARGGGGLGTEAFF.

The chain links TRBV25-1 to TRBJ2-7; D ambiguous. From germline, CDR1 is MGHDK and CDR2 SYGVNS. The CDR3 has 16 residues. Between the trimmed V and J ends, which lost 2 bases and 0 bases, there was a span of 14 bases. CDR3 in amino acids: CASSEGEVRSSYEQYF. In DNA, the CDR3 is TGTGCCAGCAGTGAAGGAGAGGTTAGGAGCTCCTACGAGCAGTACTTC.

The table lists this clonotype with many counts. The chain combines TRBV5-1 with TRBJ2-7; 7 positions match TRBD1. CDR3 length: 12 amino acids. The germline V gene encodes CDR1 SGHRS and CDR2 YFSETQ. The J segment lost 6 bases and the V segment lost 3 bases, leaving 3 bases of the junction unmatched. CDR3 in DNA: TGCGCCAGCAGCTCGACAGGGAGCGAGCAGTACTTC. Residues: CASSSTGSEQYF.

This chain joins TRBV4-3 and TRBJ1-2; a possible D gene is TRBD1 (5 bases). Germline loops: CDR1 LGHNA, CDR2 YSLEER. Trimming removed 0 bases from V and 5 bases from J, with 10 bases in between. CDR3 length: 14 residues. CDR3 region: CASSQDLQDYGYTF. The CDR3 coding sequence is TGCGCCAGCAGCCAAGACTTACAGGATTATGGCTACACCTTC.

This clonotype was seen at least ten times. The chain links TRBV11-2 to TRBJ2-7; 9 bases align to TRBD1. Trimming at V came to 5 bases and at J to 3 bases, leaving 5 bases not matched to a gene. The germline gives CDR1 SGHAT, CDR2 FQNNGV. This CDR3 region has 14 residues. As DNA, the CDR3 is TGTGCCAGCAGCCCGGGACAGGGAAACTACGAGCAGTACTTC. It yields the protein CASSPGQGNYEQYF.

The table lists this clonotype with many counts. The V and J genes are TRBV6-1 and TRBJ1-2; TRBD1 is a possible D gene (6 bases). V gave up 4 bases and J gave up 8 bases, with 8 bases separating them. The CDR3 is 11 residues long. CDR1 and CDR2 (germline): MNHNS, SASEGT. CDR3 in DNA: TGTGCCAGCAGTGTAGGGGGAGGCTACACCTTC. Translating gives CASSVGGGYTF.

Ten or more counts support this clonotype. The genes are TRBV19 and TRBJ1-1; TRBD1 is a possible D gene (5 bases). Germline CDR1 and CDR2: LNHDA and SQIVND (reference sequence). CDR3 length: 13 residues. Trimming removed 11 bases from V and 4 bases from J, with 17 bases in between. The DNA of the CDR3 is TGTGCCTATCGACTTCGGGGGGTCACTGAAGCTTTCTTT. This sequence encodes CAYRLRGVTEAFF.

This clonotype was recorded many times. The chain couples TRBV18 to TRBJ2-7, with D possibly matching TRBD1 (5 bases). The CDR3 contains 14 residues. Germline lookup yields CDR1 KGHSH and CDR2 LQKENI. V lost 2 bases and J lost 3, with 11 bases in between. CDR3 nucleotides: TGTGCCAGCTCACCAAAGGACAAGATCTACGAGCAGTACTTC. Translation gives CASSPKDKIYEQYF.

This clonotype was observed at least ten times. This rearrangement joins TRBV7-2 to TRBJ2-7, with 16 bases fitting TRBD2. V lost 1 base, J lost 0 bases, and 6 bases stayed unmatched. This CDR3 spans 19 amino acids. Per the germline V gene, CDR1 is SGHTA and CDR2 is FQGNSA. DNA for the CDR3: TGTGCCAGCAGCTTAGTTGGGACTAGCGGGAGGGGTAGCTCCTACGAGCAGTACTTC. This codes for CASSLVGTSGRGSSYEQYF.

There are many counts of this clonotype. This chain joins TRBV28 and TRBJ1-1, with 10 bases fitting TRBD1. This CDR3 spans 15 amino acids. V lost 3 bases, J lost 6 bases, and 7 bases stayed unmatched. The V gene's germline CDR1 is MDHEN and CDR2 SYDVKM. CDR3 in amino acids: CASSLESGQGSEAFF. CDR3 coding DNA: TGTGCCAGCAGTTTGGAGTCGGGACAGGGGTCTGAAGCTTTCTTT.

This clonotype was seen a handful of times. V gene TRBV27 combines with J gene TRBJ1-6; possibly TRBD1 for D (5 bases). The CDR3 consists of 14 residues. In germline, CDR1 is MNHEY, CDR2 SMNVEV (reference sequence). V was trimmed by 6 bases and J by 11 bases, leaving 17 bases between them. CDR3 coding DNA: TGTGCCAGCAGCTCCGGGACTCACTCAGCACCCCTCCACTTT. Its translation: CASSSGTHSAPLHF.

In this sample, this clonotype turned up many times. The rearrangement uses TRBV20-1 and TRBJ2-3, with 9 bases lining up with TRBD2. In germline, CDR1 is DFQATT, CDR2 SNEGSKA (reference sequence). The junction had 6 bases not matched to a gene; V was cut back by 2 bases and J by 6 bases. This CDR3 spans 14 amino acids. This CDR3 is CSARTAGGGDTQYF. For the CDR3, the DNA is TGCAGTGCTAGAACGGCGGGAGGGGGGGATACGCAGTATTTT.